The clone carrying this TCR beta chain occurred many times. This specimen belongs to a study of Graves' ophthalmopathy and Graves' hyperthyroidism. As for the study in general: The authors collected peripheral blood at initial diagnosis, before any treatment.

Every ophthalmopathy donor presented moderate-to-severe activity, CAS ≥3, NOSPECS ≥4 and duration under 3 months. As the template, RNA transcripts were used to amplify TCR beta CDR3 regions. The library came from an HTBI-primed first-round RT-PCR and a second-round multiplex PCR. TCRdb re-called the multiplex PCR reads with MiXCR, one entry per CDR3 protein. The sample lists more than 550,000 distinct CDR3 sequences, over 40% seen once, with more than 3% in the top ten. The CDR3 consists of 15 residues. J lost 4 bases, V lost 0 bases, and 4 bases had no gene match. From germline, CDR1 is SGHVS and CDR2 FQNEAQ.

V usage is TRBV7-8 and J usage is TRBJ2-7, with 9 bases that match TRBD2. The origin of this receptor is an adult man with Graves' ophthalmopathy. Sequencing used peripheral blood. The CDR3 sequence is CASSLAAGGPYEQYF. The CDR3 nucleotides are TGTGCCAGCAGCTTAGCGGCGGGAGGGCCGTACGAGCAGTACTTC.